A selection of T cell receptor beta chains follows, all from one sample in a study of patients and donors after allogeneic stem cell transplantation. TCRdb used MiXCR to reprocess the RT-PCR reads, holding one entry per CDR3 protein. The data contain about 960,000 distinct CDR3 sequences, roughly 18% of them singletons. Sequencing input: blood, either unsorted or a sorted T cell fraction (not recorded which). Every receptor here comes from a human donor who was either an allogeneic HSCT recipient or a stem cell or donor lymphocyte infusion donor (not recorded which). It is not recorded whose cells these are; they may come from a transplant donor. Both conserved end residues are part of each CDR3. Fields, in order: clone size, J gene, D gene, V gene, CDR3 protein, CDR3 DNA. D genes are given only for firm matches. A clone size is listed for some rows: how often the clone was seen (once, few, many), or a class if it is expanded.

clone_size: few
j_call: TRBJ2-5
d_call: TRBD2
v_call: TRBV12-3/TRBV12-4
cdr3_aa: CASGTSGGGETQYF
cdr3_nt: TGTGCCAGCGGTACTAGCGGGGGGGGAGAGACCCAGTACTTC

clone_size: few
j_call: TRBJ1-1
d_call: -
v_call: TRBV5-1
cdr3_aa: CASSPPQATEAFF
cdr3_nt: TGCGCCAGCAGCCCACCCCAGGCGACCGAAGCTTTCTTT

clone_size: few
j_call: TRBJ2-5
d_call: -
v_call: TRBV20-1
cdr3_aa: CSARLEGETQYF
cdr3_nt: TGCAGTGCTAGACTGGAAGGGGAGACCCAGTACTTC

clone_size: -
j_call: TRBJ1-5
d_call: TRBD1
v_call: TRBV20-1
cdr3_aa: CSAVLPGQLNQPQHF
cdr3_nt: TGCAGTGCTGTACTACCGGGACAGCTCAATCAGCCCCAGCATTTT

clone_size: -
j_call: TRBJ2-5
d_call: TRBD1
v_call: TRBV20-1
cdr3_aa: CSARGRDRGRETQYF
cdr3_nt: TGCAGTGCTAGAGGGAGGGACAGGGGGCGAGAGACCCAGTACTTC

clone_size: -
j_call: TRBJ2-3
d_call: TRBD2
v_call: TRBV6-1
cdr3_aa: CASNAAGGPDTQYF
cdr3_nt: TGTGCCAGCAATGCAGCGGGAGGGCCAGATACGCAGTATTTT

clone_size: -
j_call: TRBJ1-1
d_call: -
v_call: TRBV20-1
cdr3_aa: CSAPAKTVMNTEAFF
cdr3_nt: TGCAGTGCCCCCGCTAAGACAGTCATGAACACTGAAGCTTTCTTT

clone_size: few
j_call: TRBJ2-5
d_call: -
v_call: TRBV20-1
cdr3_aa: CSASDALQETQYF
cdr3_nt: TGCAGTGCTAGTGACGCCCTACAAGAGACCCAGTACTTC

clone_size: -
j_call: TRBJ2-7
d_call: -
v_call: TRBV21-1
cdr3_aa: CASSETLYKDRRSSYEQYF
cdr3_nt: TGTGCCAGCAGCGAAACCCTCTACAAGGACAGGCGAAGCTCCTACGAGCAGTACTTC

clone_size: -
j_call: TRBJ1-2
d_call: -
v_call: TRBV12-3/TRBV12-4
cdr3_aa: CASSSGQYYTF
cdr3_nt: TGTGCCAGCAGTTCCGGACAATATTACACCTTC

clone_size: few
j_call: TRBJ1-5
d_call: TRBD1
v_call: TRBV7-2
cdr3_aa: CASSHRGSQPQHF
cdr3_nt: TGTGCCAGCAGCCACAGGGGAAGTCAGCCCCAGCATTTT

clone_size: -
j_call: TRBJ1-1
d_call: -
v_call: TRBV2
cdr3_aa: CAGREKSSAFF
cdr3_nt: TGTGCCGGCAGAGAAAAGTCCTCGGCTTTCTTT

clone_size: -
j_call: TRBJ2-7
d_call: TRBD1
v_call: TRBV6-1
cdr3_aa: CASSPGGTGGYEQYF
cdr3_nt: TGTGCCAGCAGCCCCGGTGGGACAGGGGGCTACGAGCAGTACTTC

clone_size: few
j_call: TRBJ1-1
d_call: -
v_call: TRBV3-1
cdr3_aa: CASSFNRDNTEAFF
cdr3_nt: TGTGCCAGCAGCTTTAACAGGGATAACACTGAAGCTTTCTTT

clone_size: few
j_call: TRBJ2-7
d_call: -
v_call: TRBV12-3/TRBV12-4
cdr3_aa: CASSRPRGKTPGEQYF
cdr3_nt: TGTGCCAGCAGTCGTCCCCGAGGGAAGACCCCCGGAGAGCAGTACTTC

clone_size: few
j_call: TRBJ2-1
d_call: TRBD2
v_call: TRBV7-2
cdr3_aa: CASSPWGLDADEQFF
cdr3_nt: TGTGCCAGCAGCCCTTGGGGACTAGACGCCGATGAGCAGTTCTTC

clone_size: -
j_call: TRBJ1-6
d_call: -
v_call: TRBV6-1
cdr3_aa: CASRTPSGKRNNSPLHF
cdr3_nt: TGTGCCAGCAGAACGCCCTCAGGAAAACGAAATAATTCACCCCTCCACTTT

clone_size: few
j_call: TRBJ2-5
d_call: TRBD2
v_call: TRBV12-3/TRBV12-4
cdr3_aa: CASSLGSGGQETQYF
cdr3_nt: TGTGCCAGCAGTTTAGGTTCGGGGGGGCAAGAGACCCAGTACTTC

clone_size: few
j_call: TRBJ2-2
d_call: -
v_call: TRBV5-1
cdr3_aa: CASSTRGRSTGELFF
cdr3_nt: TGCGCCAGCAGCACCAGGGGAAGGAGCACCGGGGAGCTGTTTTTT

clone_size: few
j_call: TRBJ2-5
d_call: -
v_call: TRBV7-8
cdr3_aa: CASSLVEGRETQYF
cdr3_nt: TGTGCCAGCAGCTTAGTGGAGGGACGAGAGACCCAGTACTTC

clone_size: few
j_call: TRBJ2-1
d_call: -
v_call: TRBV5-5
cdr3_aa: CASSLTGLSSYNEQFF
cdr3_nt: TGTGCCAGCAGCTTGACCGGACTTAGCTCCTACAATGAGCAGTTCTTC

clone_size: few
j_call: TRBJ1-2
d_call: -
v_call: TRBV7-9
cdr3_aa: CASSLSVADPNYGYTF
cdr3_nt: TGTGCCAGCAGCTTATCAGTGGCAGACCCGAACTATGGCTACACCTTC

clone_size: few
j_call: TRBJ1-4
d_call: -
v_call: TRBV21-1
cdr3_aa: CASLDEMMWMGKLFF
cdr3_nt: TGTGCCAGCCTCGATGAAATGATGTGGATGGGCAAACTGTTTTTT

clone_size: -
j_call: TRBJ2-7
d_call: -
v_call: TRBV3-1
cdr3_aa: CASSQSFEQYF
cdr3_nt: TGTGCCAGCAGCCAGAGTTTCGAGCAGTACTTC